This T cell receptor (beta chain) came from a study of T cells after posttransplantation cyclophosphamide. Study-wide points: TRB clonality was highly associated with recipient CMV seropositivity and reactivation. Skin or GI-infiltrating T cells shared few TRB sequences with blood. Donor-recipient repertoire similarity was low at 1-2 months, rising over year one.

Profiled with immunoSEQ multiplex PCR; TCRdb holds only in-frame clones, not every one. The sample includes roughly 42,000 clones, none of them occurring once. This clone was detected many times. No antigen is known for it. The sample comprised PBMCs. The TCR sequence derives from a woman aged 45-60 years in good health and a related stem cell transplant donor.

CDR3 DNA: TGTGCCAGCAGGCACACAGGGTACAATGAGCAGTTCTTC. Encoded protein: CASRHTGYNEQFF. The chain joins TRBV11-2 to TRBJ2-1, with D tentatively TRBD1 (6 bases). V was trimmed by 6 bases and J by 4 bases, leaving 10 bases between them. Germline CDR1 is SGHAT and CDR2 is FQNNGV. The CDR3 consists of 13 residues.